This passage covers 9 T cell receptor beta chains from one sample sequenced in a study of T cells in localized non-small cell lung cancer. Assay: immunoSEQ multiplex PCR; the TCRdb copy retains only in-frame clones and omits some. This table holds about 57,000 clones, roughly 92% found once. The sample was peripheral blood, taken before any cancer treatment. These receptors came from a man aged 40-75 years with stage I lung adenocarcinoma.

The genes are TRBV5-6 and TRBJ1-5, with 10 bases lining up with TRBD1. This CDR3 comprises 15 residues. CDR1 is SGHDT and CDR2 is YYEEEE in the germline V gene. The trim removed 4 bases at V and 6 bases at J, leaving 7 bases unmatched. The CDR3 reads CASSVRDRGFQPQHF. The CDR3 region has the DNA TGTGCCAGCAGCGTCAGGGACAGGGGCTTTCAGCCCCAGCATTTT.

V usage is TRBV5-8 and J usage is TRBJ2-7; the D is unclear. Deletions cut 6 bases from V and 0 bases from J, with 13 bases between. Per the germline V gene, CDR1 is SGHTS and CDR2 is YDEGEE. The CDR3 is made up of 14 amino acids. In DNA, the CDR3 is TGTGCCAGCACCCCCCGCCAGGTCTCCTACGAGCAGTACTTC. This sequence encodes CASTPRQVSYEQYF.

The chain employs TRBV19 and TRBJ2-3, with a possible D match to TRBD2 (5 bases). V was cut by 3 bases and J by 4 bases, with 11 bases left in between. Germline V lookup: CDR1 LNHDA, CDR2 SQIVND (reference sequence). The CDR3 is made up of 14 amino acids. CDR3 nucleotide sequence: TGTGCCAGTAGTATTGGTGAGGGAGCAGATACGCAGTATTTT. Translated: CASSIGEGADTQYF.

V and J are TRBV5-6 and TRBJ2-1, with D perhaps matching TRBD1 (5 bases). Germline V gene lookup returns CDR1 SGHDT and CDR2 YYEEEE. Trimming shortened V by 7 bases and J by 2 bases, and 13 bases separated the two germline ends. The CDR3 runs to 14 residues. The CDR3 protein is CASSRPGPYNEQFF. CDR3 nucleotide sequence: TGTGCCAGCTCTCGGCCAGGGCCCTACAATGAGCAGTTCTTC.

The rearrangement joins TRBV9 to TRBJ2-1; 10 positions match TRBD2. Per the germline V gene, CDR1 is SGDLS and CDR2 is YYNGEE. This CDR3 contains 15 residues. V dropped 7 bases and J dropped 0; count of bases not matched to a gene: 4. The CDR3 here is CASGASGSSYNEQFF. The DNA of the CDR3 is TGTGCCAGCGGAGCTAGCGGGAGCTCCTACAATGAGCAGTTCTTC.

The chain carries TRBV7-3 and TRBJ2-2; 9 bases are shared with TRBD1. V dropped 6 bases and J dropped 1; count of bases not matched to a gene: 6. Germline-derived CDR1 and CDR2 are SGHTA and FQGTGA. CDR3 length: 16 amino acids. The CDR3 is CASSHGGQGNTGELFF. The CDR3 region has the DNA TGTGCCAGCAGTCACGGGGGACAGGGGAACACCGGGGAGCTGTTTTTT.

J is TRBJ2-5 and V is TRBV6-1; no clear D gene. Germline CDR1 and CDR2: MNHNS and SASEGT. V lost 7 bases and J 4 bases, leaving 13 bases between the germline ends. The CDR3 is 13 residues long. The CDR3 protein is CASTALRAETQYF. As DNA, the CDR3 is TGTGCCAGCACAGCATTAAGGGCAGAGACCCAGTACTTC.

The chain has TRBV11-3 and TRBJ2-1; D possibly corresponds to TRBD2 (6 bases). There are 15 residues in the CDR3. Germline V gives CDR1 SGHNT, CDR2 YENEEA. Trimming pared 0 bases from V and 8 bases from J, leaving 14 bases between. DNA of the CDR3: TGTGCCAGCAGCTTAGAGGTTGGGGGGTACGATGAGCAGTTCTTC. Translating it yields CASSLEVGGYDEQFF. Full variable domain (missing parts from reference TRBV11-3 and TRBJ2-1): EAGVVQSPRYKIIEKKQPVAFWCNPISGHNTLYWYLQNLGQGPELLIRYENEEAVDDSQLPKDRFSAERLKGVDSTLKIQPAELGDSAVYLCASSLEVGGYDEQFFGPGTRLTVL.

In its sample, this clone was seen once. V gene TRBV7-6 combines with J gene TRBJ1-4; a possible D gene is TRBD1 (5 bases). CDR1 is SGHVS and CDR2 is FNYEAQ in the germline V gene. The V end lost 6 bases, the J end lost 7 bases, and 15 bases lay between the germline ends. The CDR3 runs 14 residues. CDR3 loop: CASRPGGRGEKLFF. CDR3 DNA: TGTGCCAGCAGGCCGGGGGGTCGGGGTGAAAAACTGTTTTTT.